The 27 T cell receptor beta chains below were found in one sample sequenced in a study of blood T cell repertoires in COVID-19. The repertoire was sequenced with immunoSEQ multiplex PCR; TCRdb's copy has only in-frame clones and lacks some. The table includes about 150,000 clones, about 86% detected once. The sample consisted of peripheral blood. These receptors all stem from a man in his 70s with acute or convalescent COVID-19.

V gene TRBV5-1 combines with J gene TRBJ1-2; possibly TRBD1 for D (6 bases). V lost 3 bases, J lost 1 base, and 10 bases lay in between. The CDR3 covers 14 residues. Germline V lookup: CDR1 SGHRS, CDR2 YFSETQ. The CDR3: CASSSRTDNYGYTF. CDR3 sequence (DNA): TGCGCCAGCAGCTCTAGGACAGATAACTATGGCTACACCTTC.

The V call is TRBV7-2, the J call TRBJ2-3, with a tentative D call TRBD1 (7 bases). CDR1 is SGHTA, CDR2 FQGNSA, per germline. This CDR3 region has 13 residues. Trimming took 4 bases from V and 6 from J, leaving 11 bases between them. The CDR3: CASSSRDSDTQYF. The CDR3 nucleotides read TGTGCCAGCAGCTCGCGGGACAGCGATACGCAGTATTTT.

The rearrangement uses TRBV21-1 and TRBJ2-7; TRBD1 is the table's D call, not checked against the DNA. TRBV21-1 is shown as a pseudogene. The CDR3 extends over 15 amino acids. The CDR3 is CASSKFRDRASEQYF. The CDR3 DNA is TGTGCCAGCAGCAAATTCCGGGACAGGGCATCCGAGCAGTACTTC.

The rearrangement joins TRBV28 to TRBJ2-3; D possibly corresponds to TRBD2 (6 bases). The CDR3 is 15 amino acids. CDR1 is MDHEN, CDR2 SYDVKM, per germline. Trimming stripped 6 bases from V and 0 bases from J, with 13 bases between. The CDR3 bases are TGTGCCAGCAGGGATAGCGGAGCTAGCACAGATACGCAGTATTTT. As protein: CASRDSGASTDTQYF.

J is TRBJ2-1 and V is TRBV11-1; D is perhaps TRBD2 (6 bases). The CDR3 is 16 amino acids. Trimming took off 5 bases at V and 6 bases at J, with 20 bases between the two ends. Germline CDR1 reads SGHAT; CDR2 reads FQDESV (reference sequence). The CDR3 spells CASSPRDSRSLNEQFF. CDR3 coding DNA: TGTGCCAGCAGCCCCAGGGACTCCAGATCCCTCAATGAGCAGTTCTTC.

The V gene is TRBV19, the J gene TRBJ2-7; D gene uncertain. CDR1 is LNHDA and CDR2 is SQIVND in the germline V gene (reference sequence). The CDR3 loop spans 15 amino acids. V dropped 3 bases and J dropped 0 bases, with 12 bases sitting between them. The CDR3: CASSMMVASSYEQYF. The CDR3 DNA reads TGTGCCAGTAGTATGATGGTAGCCAGCTCCTACGAGCAGTACTTC.

The rearrangement joins TRBV5-1 to TRBJ1-5; 8 bases line up with TRBD1. V was clipped by 5 bases and J by 5 bases; unmatched bases: 3. Germline V CDR1 and CDR2: SGHRS, YFSETQ. This CDR3 spans 13 amino acids. CDR3 bases: TGCGCCAGCAGGGACAGGGCGGATCAGCCCCAGCATTTT. Translating it yields CASRDRADQPQHF.

The rearrangement links TRBV6-4 to TRBJ2-7; D unresolved. Germline V CDR1 and CDR2: MRHNA, SNTAGT. The CDR3 extends over 16 amino acids. V lost 5 bases and J lost 3, with 20 bases in between. In DNA, the CDR3 is TGTGCCAGCAGTAGAGGAGAAGAGCTTTCAGTCTACGAGCAGTACTTC. This codes for CASSRGEELSVYEQYF.

The J gene is TRBJ1-1, the V gene TRBV7-9; D is undetermined. Germline V gives CDR1 SEHNR, CDR2 FQNEAQ (reference sequence). The CDR3 has 14 residues. V was cut by 3 bases and J by 2 bases, with 10 bases left in between. The CDR3 protein is CASSLGSTNTEAFF. For the CDR3, the DNA is TGTGCCAGCAGCTTGGGCAGTACTAACACTGAAGCTTTCTTT.

CDR3: CASSQRRGALNTGELFF. The CDR3 DNA sequence: TGTGCCAGCAGCCAACGCAGGGGTGCCCTGAACACCGGGGAGCTGTTTTTT. This sequence joins TRBV14 and TRBJ2-2; D is possibly TRBD1 (6 bases). Germline CDR1 reads SGHDN; CDR2 reads FVKESK. The CDR3 covers 17 residues. The V end was cut by 2 bases, the J end by 1 base, with 14 bases between.

The V and J genes are TRBV28 and TRBJ2-7; D is ambiguous. This CDR3 is built from 13 residues. V dropped 8 bases and J dropped 2 bases, with 13 bases sitting between them. Germline CDR1 is MDHEN and CDR2 is SYDVKM. CDR3 loop: CASGGAPPYEQYF. The CDR3, as DNA: TGTGCCAGCGGCGGTGCCCCTCCCTACGAGCAGTACTTC. Looking up the rest from reference TRBV28 and TRBJ2-7 gives the full variable domain: DVKVTQSSRYLVKRTGEKVFLECVQDMDHENMFWYRQDPGLGLRLIYFSYDVKMKEKGDIPEGYSVSREKKERFSLILESASTNQTSMYLCASGGAPPYEQYFGPGTRLTVT.

The chain uses TRBV12-1 and TRBJ2-1; the table's D call of TRBD2 was not tested on the DNA. TRBV12-1 counts as a pseudogene. The CDR3 loop spans 16 amino acids. CDR3 sequence: CASSFPCPEAYNEQFF. CDR3 nucleotides: TGTGCCAGCAGCTTTCCTTGCCCTGAGGCCTACAATGAGCAGTTCTTC.

V and J are TRBV7-2 and TRBJ2-3; the match to TRBD2 covers 7 bases. The CDR3 extends over 15 amino acids. The germline gives CDR1 SGHTA, CDR2 FQGNSA. The junction had 8 bases not matched to a gene; V was cut back by 4 bases and J by 4 bases. CDR3 in DNA: TGTGCCAGCAGCTCTAGAGGACTAGTTTCAGATACGCAGTATTTT. As protein: CASSSRGLVSDTQYF.

This clone occurred once. The rearrangement links TRBV7-2 to TRBJ1-3; 7 bases are shared with TRBD1. V shed 5 bases, J shed 4 bases, and the junction held 8 bases outside the gene matches. Germline V lookup: CDR1 SGHTA, CDR2 FQGNSA. This CDR3 region has 15 residues. The CDR3 nucleotides are TGTGCCAGCAGCACCCGGACAGGACAGGGAAACACCATATATTTT. It translates to CASSTRTGQGNTIYF.

The chain employs TRBV5-4 and TRBJ2-3; 7 bases fit TRBD2. Germline V lookup: CDR1 SGHNT, CDR2 YYREEE (reference sequence). This CDR3 spans 14 amino acids. J was trimmed by 4 bases and V by 3 bases; bases with no gene match: 5. The chain's CDR3 is CASSSGLVADTQYF. CDR3 in DNA: TGTGCCAGCAGCTCCGGACTAGTGGCAGATACGCAGTATTTT.

This clone was seen once. This chain connects TRBV10-3 to TRBJ2-7; 8 bases map to TRBD1. Germline loops: CDR1 ENHRY, CDR2 SYGVKD. This CDR3 has 15 amino acids. J was trimmed by 2 bases and V by 2 bases; bases with no gene match: 5. In nucleotides, the CDR3 is TGTGCCATCAGTGAGGAAGGACAGGGCCCCTACGAGCAGTACTTC. This encodes CAISEEGQGPYEQYF.

The chain recombines TRBV5-1 with TRBJ2-5; 10 nucleotides line up with TRBD1. J gave up 3 bases and V 3 bases, and 2 bases lay outside the gene matches. Germline V gene data show CDR1 as SGHRS and CDR2 as YFSETQ. The CDR3 runs 14 residues. The CDR3 loop reads CASSWGQGKETQYF. For the CDR3, the DNA is TGCGCCAGCAGCTGGGGACAGGGGAAAGAGACCCAGTACTTC. Full variable domain (rest looked up from reference TRBV5-1 and TRBJ2-5): KAGVTQTPRYLIKTRGQQVTLSCSPISGHRSVSWYQQTPGQGLQFLFEYFSETQRNKGNFPGRFSGRQFSNSRSEMNVSTLELGDSALYLCASSWGQGKETQYFGPGTRLLVL.

The chain links TRBV6-2 or TRBV6-3 to TRBJ2-5; no firm D call. V was trimmed by 6 bases and J by 5 bases, leaving 10 bases between them. This CDR3 is built from 12 residues. Looked up from germline, CDR1 is MNHEY and CDR2 is SVGEGT. The CDR3: CASSPLSETQYF. In DNA form, the CDR3 reads TGTGCCAGCAGCCCTCTCTCCGAGACCCAGTACTTC.

V is TRBV5-6 and J is TRBJ2-6, with 7 positions matching TRBD2. CDR3 length equals 16 residues. Unmatched junction bases numbered 1, after V lost 0 bases and J lost 1 base. In germline, CDR1 is SGHDT, CDR2 YYEEEE. This CDR3 reads CASSLDSGSGANVLTF. CDR3 nucleotides: TGTGCCAGCAGCTTGGATAGCGGGTCTGGGGCCAACGTCCTGACTTTC.

The chain carries TRBV3-1 (or the pseudogene TRBV3-2) and TRBJ2-2, with 7 bases lining up with TRBD1. Germline assignment: CDR1 LGHDT and CDR2 YNNKEL (reference sequence). The CDR3 has 16 amino acids. V dropped 1 base and J dropped 3; count of bases not matched to a gene: 5. The CDR3 is CASSQADRADTGELFF. The CDR3 DNA is TGTGCCAGCAGCCAAGCCGACAGGGCGGACACCGGGGAGCTGTTTTTT.

The genes are TRBV30 and TRBJ2-1, with 9 bases identical to TRBD1. The germline gives CDR1 GTSNPN, CDR2 SVGIG (reference sequence). There are 14 residues in the CDR3. With V trimmed by 3 bases and J by 3 bases, 3 bases remained unmatched. The CDR3: CAWRGQGGYNEQFF. The CDR3 DNA reads TGTGCCTGGAGGGGACAGGGTGGCTACAATGAGCAGTTCTTC.

The chain carries TRBV20-1 and TRBJ2-5, with no clear D. The CDR3 contains 11 residues. V dropped 6 bases and J dropped 2 bases, with 7 bases sitting between them. Germline CDR1 is DFQATT and CDR2 is SNEGSKA (reference sequence). CDR3 amino acids: CSAQDQETQYF. The CDR3 region has the DNA TGCAGTGCCCAGGATCAAGAGACCCAGTACTTC.

The chain recombines TRBV28 with TRBJ1-1; maybe TRBD1 (5 bases). Trimming removed 1 base at V and 5 bases at J, with 11 bases between. This CDR3 contains 14 residues. The germline CDR1 and CDR2 sequences are MDHEN and SYDVKM. The DNA for the CDR3 is TGTGCCAGCAGTTTATTGGGGGGGTTTACTGAAGCTTTCTTT. Its protein is CASSLLGGFTEAFF.

The sample holds one count of this clone. The genes are TRBV11-1 and TRBJ2-7; 14 positions agree with TRBD2. The CDR3 has 16 amino acids. With V trimmed by 1 base and J by 7 bases, 6 bases remained unmatched. Germline values: CDR1 SGHAT, CDR2 FQDESV (reference sequence). In nucleotides, the CDR3 is TGTGCCAGCAGCTTAGAGCCGGGACTAGCGGGAGCGGAGCAGTACTTC. It codes for CASSLEPGLAGAEQYF.

The V call is TRBV5-1, the J call TRBJ1-3; no reliable D call. CDR1 and CDR2 from the germline V gene are SGHRS and YFSETQ. Trimming cost V 1 base and J 2 bases, with 10 bases left between them. The CDR3 runs 15 residues. The CDR3 sequence: CASSLMEAPGNTIYF. The CDR3 DNA is TGCGCCAGCAGCTTGATGGAGGCCCCTGGAAACACCATATATTTT.

The chain couples TRBV14 to TRBJ1-2; 10 bases align to TRBD1. The ends lost 0 bases at V and 5 bases at J; junction bases unmatched: 6. CDR1 and CDR2 (germline): SGHDN, FVKESK. This CDR3 has 16 amino acids. CDR3 coding DNA: TGTGCCAGCAGCCAAGATGACAGGGGGCGCGGGTATGGCTACACCTTC. The encoded protein is CASSQDDRGRGYGYTF.

The chain uses TRBV15 and TRBJ2-3; TRBD2 might be the D (5 bases). Trimming took 8 bases from V and 3 from J, leaving 6 bases between them. The CDR3 totals 11 residues. CDR1 and CDR2 (germline): LNHNV, YYDKDF (reference sequence). DNA for the CDR3: TGTGCCACCGGAGGTACAGATACGCAGTATTTT. The encoded protein is CATGGTDTQYF. The variable domain in full, completed from reference TRBV15 and TRBJ2-3, reads DAMVIQNPRYQVTQFGKPVTLSCSQTLNHNVMYWYQQKSSQAPKLLFHYYDKDFNNEADTPDNFQSRRPNTSFCFLDIRSPGLGDTAMYLCATGGTDTQYFGPGTRLTVL.